A single sample gave rise to the 19 T cell receptor beta chains below, sequenced in a study of T cell clonality in common variable immunodeficiency. Here immunoSEQ multiplex PCR was the method, and the copy in TCRdb shows in-frame clones only, minus some. The profile covers 35,000 to 55,000 clones, none occurring a single time. The sequencing sample was made of peripheral blood mononuclear cells. The receptors originated from a person aged 18 to 70 in good health.

The table lists this clone with many counts. Read sequence stops 3 residues before the CDR3 end, and the germline J gene provides the missing end. The chain uses TRBV29-1 and TRBJ1-1; 8 nucleotides agree with TRBD1. V dropped 1 base and J dropped 3; count of bases not matched to a gene: 4. CDR3 length: 14 amino acids. Germline V lookup: CDR1 SQVTM, CDR2 ANQGSEA. The part of the CDR3 DNA that was read is TGCAGCGTTGAAGGGCAGGGGGCAGACACTGAA. Translation: CSVEGQGADTE. In full, the CDR3 reads CSVEGQGADTEAFF.

This clone appeared many times. The sequenced fragment ends 3 residues before the CDR3 boundary, so the rest is inferred from the germline J gene. The rearrangement uses TRBV20-1 and TRBJ2-7; a weak D match, TRBD1 (5 bases). Trimming shortened V by 4 bases and J by 0 bases, and 10 bases separated the two germline ends. CDR1 DFQATT and CDR2 SNEGSKA come from the germline V gene (reference sequence). The CDR3 is 13 residues long. CDR3 bases read: TGCAGTGCTAAGGGGATTAGCTCCTACGAG. Translation: CSAKGISSYE. In full, the CDR3 is CSAKGISSYEQYF.

This clone was counted a few times. Compared with germline, one end of the junction differs, possibly owing to a read error. From the germline J gene comes the end of the CDR3, since the read stops 3 residues before it. The V gene is TRBV7-7, the J gene TRBJ2-1; 7 positions agree with TRBD2. CDR3 length equals 16 residues. Germline V gives CDR1 SSHAT, CDR2 FNYEAQ (reference sequence). CDR3 DNA, as far as it was read: TGTGCTAGCAGCTTAGCTCTTGCCGCGGGAGTAGATGAG. Its protein is CASSLALAAGVDE. The full CDR3 sequence reads CASSLALAAGVDEQFF.

In its sample, this clone was seen many times. Read data end 3 residues before the CDR3 end; the end is taken from the germline J gene. The chain employs TRBV5-1 and TRBJ2-7, with TRBD1 as a possible D gene (6 bases). V shed 0 bases and J shed 3 bases, with 13 bases lying between them. The germline CDR1 and CDR2 sequences are SGHRS and YFSETQ. This CDR3 is 15 amino acids long. The sequenced part of the CDR3 DNA is TGCGCCAGCAGCTTGGCCCCGGACAGCCTCTACGAG. Translated, it gives CASSLAPDSLYE. The full CDR3 sequence reads CASSLAPDSLYEQYF.

This clone was counted ten times or more. The read comes to an end 3 residues before the CDR3 does, leaving the germline J gene to fill in the end. The chain uses TRBV5-1 and TRBJ2-7, with D unresolved. This CDR3 region has 13 residues. Trimming removed 3 bases at V and 3 bases at J, with 10 bases between. From germline, CDR1 is SGHRS and CDR2 YFSETQ. The CDR3 DNA, read in part, is TGCGCCAGCAGCTCCCAACAGAACTACGAG. Its protein is CASSSQQNYE. In full, the CDR3 is CASSSQQNYEQYF.

This clone came up many times. The CDR3 is cut off 3 residues early in the read; its end comes from the germline J gene. The chain links TRBV28 to TRBJ2-5; TRBD2 aligns across 7 bases. Per germline, CDR1 MDHEN and CDR2 SYDVKM. This CDR3 region has 15 residues. The CDR3 sequence is CASSPLPGRGSTQYF. The sequenced part of the CDR3 DNA is TGTGCCAGCAGTCCCCTTCCTGGGCGGGGGAGTACC.

This clone has a count of ten or more. The part of the CDR3 DNA that was read is TGTGCCAGCAGCCAGTTCACAGGGGACTATGGC. This sequence encodes CASSQFTGDYG. From start to end, the CDR3 is CASSQFTGDYGYTF. The genes are TRBV14 and TRBJ1-2; 7 nucleotides match TRBD1. Read sequence stops 3 residues before the CDR3 end, and the germline J gene provides the missing end. The CDR3 covers 14 residues. Germline V gives CDR1 SGHDN, CDR2 FVKESK. Germline trimming cut 3 bases from V and 3 bases from J; bases unmatched to any gene: 4.

This clone was observed a few times. With the read ending 3 residues before the CDR3 end, the germline J gene is used to fill in that end. This sequence joins TRBV7-9 and TRBJ2-7; TRBD2 might be the D (5 bases). Germline assignment: CDR1 SEHNR and CDR2 FQNEAQ (reference sequence). V was shortened by 1 base and J by 3 bases, with 10 bases between the two germline ends. This CDR3 has 14 amino acids. This CDR3 is CASSLGGLSYEQYF. The sequenced CDR3 bases are TGTGCCAGCAGCTTAGGAGGGCTGAGCTACGAG.

This clone was picked up many times. The observed sequence ends 3 residues before the CDR3 terminus, with the missing tail filled in from the germline J gene. The chain recombines TRBV19 with TRBJ1-2, with no clear D. CDR3 length: 14 amino acids. Germline V lookup: CDR1 LNHDA, CDR2 SQIVND (reference sequence). The germline V and J ends were trimmed by 4 bases and 2 bases, with 11 bases remaining between them. CDR3 DNA, as far as it was read: TGTGCCAGTAGTAGGCCCAACGCCAACTATGGC. Translation: CASSRPNANYG. The whole CDR3 protein reads CASSRPNANYGYTF. The whole variable domain, remainder taken from reference TRBV19 and TRBJ1-2, is DGGITQSPKYLFRKEGQNVTLSCEQNLNHDAMYWYRQDPGQGLRLIYYSQIVNDFQKGDIAEGYSVSREKKESFPLTVTSAQKNPTAFYLCASSRPNANYGYTFGSGTRLTVV.

This clone showed up many times. The CDR3 extends 3 residues past the end of the read, so its final part is completed from the germline J gene. The rearrangement links TRBV11-2 to TRBJ1-1; 9 nucleotides agree with TRBD1. Germline CDR1 is SGHAT and CDR2 is FQNNGV. The CDR3 sequence is 14 residues long. The covered CDR3 bases are TGTGCCAGCAGACATCCGGGACAGGGATTTGGA. As protein: CASRHPGQGFG. The full-length CDR3 reads as CASRHPGQGFGAFF. The variable domain in full, with the rest retrieved from reference TRBV11-2 and TRBJ1-1, is EAGVAQSPRYKIIEKRQSVAFWCNPISGHATLYWYQQILGQGPKLLIQFQNNGVVDDSQLPKDRFSAERLKGVDSTLKIQPAKLEDSAVYLCASRHPGQGFGAFFGQGTRLTVV.

This clone showed up many times. Sequence at one end of the junction differs from germline and may be a read error. Read data end 3 residues before the CDR3 end; the end is taken from the germline J gene. The chain is built from TRBV4-2 and TRBJ1-2; maybe TRBD1 (6 bases). Germline V gene lookup returns CDR1 LGHNA and CDR2 YNFKEQ. The CDR3 runs 15 residues. The CDR3 spells CASSQDMGRGHGYTF. CDR3 bases read: TGCGCCAGCAGCCAAGATATGGGCAGGGGCCATGGC.

This clone was counted many times. The read comes to an end 3 residues before the CDR3 does, leaving the germline J gene to fill in the end. The gene calls are TRBV6-1 and TRBJ1-1; no clear D. V was trimmed by 3 bases and J by 4 bases, leaving 12 bases between them. The CDR3 has 14 amino acids. Germline assignment: CDR1 MNHNS and CDR2 SASEGT. The CDR3 loop reads CASSDSARSTEAFF. The sequenced part of the CDR3 DNA is TGTGCCAGCAGTGACAGTGCCCGAAGCACTGAA.

This clone was seen at least ten times. The read falls 3 residues short of the CDR3 end, and the missing part is taken from the germline J gene. J is TRBJ2-3 and V is TRBV12-3 or TRBV12-4, with 8 bases matching TRBD2. CDR3 length: 14 amino acids. The trim removed 8 bases at V and 0 bases at J, leaving 4 bases unmatched. The covered CDR3 bases are TGTGCCAGCTCACGGGGGGGAAGCACAGATACG. Its translation is CASSRGGSTDT. The whole CDR3 sequence reads CASSRGGSTDTQYF.

Partial CDR3 DNA: TGTGCCAGCAGTGACACTAGCGGGGGGGCCAATGAG. The encoded protein is CASSDTSGGANE. The complete CDR3 reads CASSDTSGGANEQFF. The chain couples TRBV6-4 to TRBJ2-1; 13 positions match TRBD2. The CDR3 extends 3 residues past the end of the read, so its final part is completed from the germline J gene. Germline V gene sequence: CDR1 MRHNA, CDR2 SNTAGT. The CDR3 has 15 amino acids. V was clipped by 2 bases and J by 6 bases; unmatched bases: 1.

This clone was seen at least ten times. Read data end 3 residues before the CDR3 end; the end is taken from the germline J gene. V gene TRBV6-2 or TRBV6-3 combines with J gene TRBJ1-1, with D possibly matching TRBD1 (6 bases). The V gene lost 6 bases and the J gene lost 0 bases, with 17 bases spanning the gap. This CDR3 spans 16 amino acids. Per the germline V gene, CDR1 is MNHEY and CDR2 is SVGEGT. CDR3 DNA, as far as it was read: TGTGCCAGCAGGCCAACAGGGCTCGGGATGAACACTGAA. Encoded protein: CASRPTGLGMNTE. The full-length CDR3 reads as CASRPTGLGMNTEAFF.

The table lists this clone with many counts. The CDR3 end is not reached by the read, which stops 3 residues before it; the germline J gene fills it in. This chain connects TRBV19 to TRBJ1-2; tentatively, D is TRBD1 (6 bases). Germline lookup yields CDR1 LNHDA and CDR2 SQIVND (reference sequence). The CDR3 loop spans 13 amino acids. Here the CDR3 reads CASRTQGKVGYTF. The CDR3 bases that were read are TGTGCCAGTAGGACCCAGGGGAAGGTCGGC.

This clone has a count of ten or more. The read is 3 residues too short to cover the CDR3 end, so that end is filled in from the germline J gene. The V call is TRBV10-1, the J call TRBJ2-1; TRBD1 matches 11 bases. Germline V CDR1 and CDR2: WNHNN, SYGVQD (reference sequence). The V and J ends lost 4 bases and 4 bases, in that order; junction bases with no gene match: 3. CDR3 length: 15 amino acids. CDR3 in amino acids: CASSGGTGGYNEQFF. Partial CDR3 DNA: TGCGCCAGCAGTGGGGGGACAGGGGGGTACAATGAG.

This clone was recorded at least ten times. Read coverage stops 3 residues before the CDR3 terminus; the germline J gene supplies the remainder. The V call is TRBV5-4, the J call TRBJ2-3, with D maybe TRBD2 (6 bases). Trimming took off 7 bases at V and 5 bases at J, with 11 bases between the two ends. Germline CDR1 reads SGHNT; CDR2 reads YYREEE (reference sequence). The CDR3 totals 12 residues. CDR3 DNA (partial): TGTGCCAGCGGGACTGGGGGAGATACG. It is translated as CASGTGGDT. The complete CDR3 sequence is CASGTGGDTQYF.

This clone has a count of ten or more. Read sequence stops 3 residues before the CDR3 end, and the germline J gene provides the missing end. The chain recombines TRBV19 with TRBJ1-5, with D maybe TRBD1 (5 bases). This CDR3 spans 13 amino acids. V lost 7 bases, J lost 6 bases, and 13 bases lay in between. Germline V gene data show CDR1 as LNHDA and CDR2 as SQIVND (reference sequence). Partial CDR3 DNA: TGTGCCAGTATCGGGCCGGGGGGTCAGCCC. Translating gives CASIGPGGQP. The full CDR3 sequence reads CASIGPGGQPQHF.